This T cell receptor (beta chain) was documented in a study of regulatory T cells in long-lasting Graves disease. Regarding time point: newly diagnosed GD, antithyroid drugs for less than 3 months. RNA extracted from PBMCs served as the sequencing template. CDR3 regions were amplified by Arm-PCR using iRepertoire HTBI primers to build TCR beta libraries. TCRdb reanalysed the multiplex PCR reads using MiXCR and keeps one entry per CDR3 protein. The sample has 530,000 or so distinct CDR3 sequences, roughly 13% seen once. Note on this clonotype: This could be a read error, since a much larger clone is one nucleotide away.

These records were also assigned to another study, of T cells in Graves' hyperthyroidism and ophthalmopathy. That investigation notes: For Graves' hyperthyroidism to be stable, ophthalmopathy could not progress within 18 months. Newly diagnosed hyperthyroidism, duration under 2 months, in patients aged 18 to 65.

Sequenced here: peripheral blood mononuclear cells (PBMCs), sampled at new diagnosis, from a patient treated with antithyroid drugs. The sequence was obtained from a man aged 30-40 years with Graves disease.

CDR3 bases: TGTGCCAGCACCGGGACTAGCGGGAGCAACAATGAGCAGTTCTTC. Translating it yields CASTGTSGSNNEQFF. The gene calls are TRBV3-1 and TRBJ2-1; 14 positions match TRBD2. The germline V gene encodes CDR1 LGHDT and CDR2 YNNKEL (reference sequence). V lost 7 bases to trimming and J lost 5 bases; unmatched junction nucleotides: 4. The CDR3 is made up of 15 amino acids.